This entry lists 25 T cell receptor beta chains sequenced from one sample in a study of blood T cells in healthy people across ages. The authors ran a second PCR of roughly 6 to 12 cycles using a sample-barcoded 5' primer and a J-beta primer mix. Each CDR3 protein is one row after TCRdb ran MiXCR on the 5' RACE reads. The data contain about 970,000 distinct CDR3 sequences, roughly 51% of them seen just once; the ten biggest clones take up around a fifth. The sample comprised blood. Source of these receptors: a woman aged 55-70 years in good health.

CDR3 bases: TGCAGCGCCCAAACCGACCTGAACACTGAAGCTTTCTTT. As protein: CSAQTDLNTEAFF. The chain links TRBV29-1 to TRBJ1-1; no definite D call. Trimming left V 7 bases short and J 0 bases short, with 12 bases between. CDR1 and CDR2 from the germline V gene are SQVTM and ANQGSEA. The CDR3 totals 13 residues.

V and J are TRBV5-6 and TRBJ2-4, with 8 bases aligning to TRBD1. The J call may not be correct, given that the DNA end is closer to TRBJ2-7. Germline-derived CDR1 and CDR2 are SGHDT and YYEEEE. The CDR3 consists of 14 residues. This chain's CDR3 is CASSQDRASHEQYF. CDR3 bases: TGTGCCAGCAGCCAGGACAGGGCGTCCCACGAGCAGTACTTC.

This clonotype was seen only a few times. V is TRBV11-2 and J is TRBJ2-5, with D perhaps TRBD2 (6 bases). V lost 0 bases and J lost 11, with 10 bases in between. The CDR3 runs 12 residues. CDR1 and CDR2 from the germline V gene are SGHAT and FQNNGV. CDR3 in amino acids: CASSLDPGEQYF. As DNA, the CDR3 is TGTGCCAGCAGCTTAGATCCGGGGGAGCAGTACTTC.

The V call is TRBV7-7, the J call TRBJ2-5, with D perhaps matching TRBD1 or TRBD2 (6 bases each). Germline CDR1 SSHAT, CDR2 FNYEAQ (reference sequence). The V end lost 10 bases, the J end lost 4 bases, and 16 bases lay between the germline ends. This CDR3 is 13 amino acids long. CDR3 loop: CAIQAGGGETQYF. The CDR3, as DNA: TGTGCCATCCAAGCCGGGGGCGGAGAGACCCAGTACTTC.

CDR3 region: CASSEPLGGTDTQYF. CDR3 DNA: TGTGCCAGCAGTGAACCCCTAGGGGGCACAGATACGCAGTATTTT. The chain employs TRBV25-1 and TRBJ2-3, with D possibly being TRBD1 (5 bases). V lost 2 bases to trimming and J lost 1 base, with 10 bases between them. This CDR3 has 15 residues. Germline lookup yields CDR1 MGHDK and CDR2 SYGVNS.

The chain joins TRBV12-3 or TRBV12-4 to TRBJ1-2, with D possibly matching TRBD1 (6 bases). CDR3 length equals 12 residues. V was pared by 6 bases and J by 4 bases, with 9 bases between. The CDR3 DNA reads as TGTGCCAGCAGGCAACAGGGCTATGGCTACACCTTC. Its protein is CASRQQGYGYTF.

The chain's CDR3 is CASSPPVQVTDTQYF. As DNA, the CDR3 is TGTGCCAGCAGCCCCCCCGTCCAAGTCACAGATACGCAGTATTTT. V and J are TRBV6-6 and TRBJ2-3; D not resolved. This CDR3 is 15 amino acids long. Germline V gives CDR1 MNHNY, CDR2 SVGAGI (reference sequence). The ends were cut back, 6 bases at V and 2 bases at J, with 15 bases in the middle.

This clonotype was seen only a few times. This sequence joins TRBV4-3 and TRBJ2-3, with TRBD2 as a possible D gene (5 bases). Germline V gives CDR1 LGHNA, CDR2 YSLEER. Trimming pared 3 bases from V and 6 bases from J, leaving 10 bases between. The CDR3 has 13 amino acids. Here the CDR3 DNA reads TGCGCCAGCAGCCAGAGGGTTGGCGATACGCAGTATTTT. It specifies CASSQRVGDTQYF.

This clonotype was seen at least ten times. CDR3 in amino acids: CSVEVGGEETQYF. The CDR3 DNA reads as TGCAGCGTTGAAGTTGGGGGGGAAGAGACCCAGTACTTC. The chain uses TRBV29-1 and TRBJ2-5, with 7 bases that match TRBD2. The germline V gene has CDR1 SQVTM and CDR2 ANQGSEA. There are 13 residues in the CDR3. The V segment lost 1 base and the J segment 3 bases; nucleotides outside the gene matches: 2.

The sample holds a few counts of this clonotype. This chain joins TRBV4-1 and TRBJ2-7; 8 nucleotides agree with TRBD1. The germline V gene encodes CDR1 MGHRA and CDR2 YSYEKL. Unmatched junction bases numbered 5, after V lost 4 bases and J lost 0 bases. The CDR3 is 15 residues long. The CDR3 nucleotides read TGCGCCAGCAGCCGAGGACAGGGAGTCTCCTACGAGCAGTACTTC. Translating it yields CASSRGQGVSYEQYF.

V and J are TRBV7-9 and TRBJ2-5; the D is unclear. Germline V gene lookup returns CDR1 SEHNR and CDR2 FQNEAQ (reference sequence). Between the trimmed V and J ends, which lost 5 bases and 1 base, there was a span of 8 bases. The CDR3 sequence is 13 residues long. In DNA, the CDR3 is TGTGCCAGCAGCGCGCGCGGCCAAGAGACCCAGTACTTC. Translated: CASSARGQETQYF. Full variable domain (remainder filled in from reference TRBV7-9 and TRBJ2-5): DTGVSQNPRHKITKRGQNVTFRCDPISEHNRLYWYRQTLGQGPEFLTYFQNEAQLEKSRLLSDRFSAERPKGSFSTLEIQRTEQGDSAMYLCASSARGQETQYFGPGTRLLVL.

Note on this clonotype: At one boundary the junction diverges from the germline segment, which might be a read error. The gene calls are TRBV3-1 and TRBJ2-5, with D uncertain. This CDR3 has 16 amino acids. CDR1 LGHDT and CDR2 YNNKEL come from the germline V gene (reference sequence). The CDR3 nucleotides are TGTGCCAGCAGCAATCCGGGCCAGACGAGTCAAGCGACCCAGTACTTC. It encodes CASSNPGQTSQATQYF.

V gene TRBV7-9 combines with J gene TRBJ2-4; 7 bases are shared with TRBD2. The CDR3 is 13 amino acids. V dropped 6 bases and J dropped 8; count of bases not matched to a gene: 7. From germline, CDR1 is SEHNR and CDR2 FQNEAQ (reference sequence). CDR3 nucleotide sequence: TGTGCCAGCAGGTCCGGGGGGTCGGACATTCAGTACTTC. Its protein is CASRSGGSDIQYF.

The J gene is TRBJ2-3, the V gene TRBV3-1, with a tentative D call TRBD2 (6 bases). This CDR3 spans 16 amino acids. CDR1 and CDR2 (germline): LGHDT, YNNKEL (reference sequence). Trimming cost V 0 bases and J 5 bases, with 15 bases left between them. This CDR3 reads CASSQEILFGGDTQYF. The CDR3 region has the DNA TGTGCCAGCAGCCAAGAGATCCTGTTCGGGGGAGATACGCAGTATTTT.

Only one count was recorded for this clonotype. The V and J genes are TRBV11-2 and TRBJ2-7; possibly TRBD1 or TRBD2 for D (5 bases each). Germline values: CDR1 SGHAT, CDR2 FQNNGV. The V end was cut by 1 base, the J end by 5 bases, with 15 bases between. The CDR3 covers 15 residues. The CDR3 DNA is TGTGCCAGCAGCTTAGTGAGGGGCCCTCCCCACGAGCAGTACTTC. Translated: CASSLVRGPPHEQYF.

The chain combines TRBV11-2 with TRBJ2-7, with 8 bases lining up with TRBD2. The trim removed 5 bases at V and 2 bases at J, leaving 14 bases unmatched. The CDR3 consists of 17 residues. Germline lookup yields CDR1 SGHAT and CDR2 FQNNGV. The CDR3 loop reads CASSLLAGPDETYEQYF. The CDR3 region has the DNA TGTGCCAGCAGCCTATTAGCGGGACCCGACGAGACCTACGAGCAGTACTTC.

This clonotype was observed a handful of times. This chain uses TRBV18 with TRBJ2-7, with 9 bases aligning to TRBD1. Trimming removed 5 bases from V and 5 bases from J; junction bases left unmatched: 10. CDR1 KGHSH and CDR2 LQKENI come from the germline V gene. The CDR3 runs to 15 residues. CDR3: CASSSRTGGQHEQYF. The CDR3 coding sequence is TGTGCCAGCTCATCGCGAACAGGGGGCCAGCACGAGCAGTACTTC.

CDR3 nucleotide sequence: TGTGCCAGCAGCTCGGCCCGTGGGACAGCCAAAGGCTACACCTTC. Protein product: CASSSARGTAKGYTF. The J gene is TRBJ1-2, the V gene TRBV7-2; 7 bases align to TRBD1. The CDR3 contains 15 residues. The junction had 13 bases not matched to a gene; V was cut back by 4 bases and J by 8 bases. The germline V gene encodes CDR1 SGHTA and CDR2 FQGNSA.

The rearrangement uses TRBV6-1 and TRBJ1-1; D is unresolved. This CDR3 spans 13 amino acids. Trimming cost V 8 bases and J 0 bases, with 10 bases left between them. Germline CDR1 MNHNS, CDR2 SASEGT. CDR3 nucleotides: TGTGCCAGCCCACCCCAACTGAACACTGAAGCTTTCTTT. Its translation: CASPPQLNTEAFF.

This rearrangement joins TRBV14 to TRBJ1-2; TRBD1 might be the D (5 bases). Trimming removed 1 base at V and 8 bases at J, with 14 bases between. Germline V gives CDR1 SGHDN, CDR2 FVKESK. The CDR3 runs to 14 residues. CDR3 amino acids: CASSQVTRVGGYTF. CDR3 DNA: TGTGCCAGCAGCCAAGTGACCAGGGTCGGGGGCTACACCTTC.

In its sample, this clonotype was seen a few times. CDR3 nucleotide sequence: TGCAGCGTGGCCCCGGGACAGGGGAGCTACGAGCAGTACTTC. Translation: CSVAPGQGSYEQYF. The chain uses TRBV29-1 and TRBJ2-7, with 10 bases matching TRBD1. J lost 3 bases, V lost 6 bases, and 8 bases had no gene match. CDR1 SQVTM and CDR2 ANQGSEA come from the germline V gene. This CDR3 spans 14 amino acids.

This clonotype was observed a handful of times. In DNA form, the CDR3 reads TGTGCCAGCAGTTCCCCATCGGGTTTACGGAGCGAGCAGTACTTC. This translates into CASSSPSGLRSEQYF. This chain joins TRBV28 and TRBJ2-7, with unresolved D. V lost 4 bases, J lost 6 bases, and 19 bases lay in between. The CDR3 covers 15 residues. Germline CDR1 and CDR2: MDHEN and SYDVKM.

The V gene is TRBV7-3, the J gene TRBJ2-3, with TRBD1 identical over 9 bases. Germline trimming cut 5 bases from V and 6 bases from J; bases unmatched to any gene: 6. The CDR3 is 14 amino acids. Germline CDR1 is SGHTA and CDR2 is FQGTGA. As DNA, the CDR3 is TGTGCCAGCAGCCAGACAGGGGGATATGATACGCAGTATTTT. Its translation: CASSQTGGYDTQYF.

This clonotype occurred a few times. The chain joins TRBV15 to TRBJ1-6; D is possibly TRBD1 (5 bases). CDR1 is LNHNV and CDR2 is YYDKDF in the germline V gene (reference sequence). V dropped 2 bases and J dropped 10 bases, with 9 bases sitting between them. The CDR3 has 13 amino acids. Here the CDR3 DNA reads TGTGCCACCAGCAGACAGGGAAGATCACCCCTCCACTTT. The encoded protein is CATSRQGRSPLHF.

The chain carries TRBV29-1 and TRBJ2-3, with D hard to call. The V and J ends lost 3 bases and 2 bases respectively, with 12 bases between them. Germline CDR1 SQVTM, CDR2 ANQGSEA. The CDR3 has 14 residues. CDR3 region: CSVELVTDTDTQYF. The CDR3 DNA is TGCAGCGTTGAGTTGGTTACTGACACAGATACGCAGTATTTT.